This entry is about one TCR beta chain. The CDR3 runs to 12 residues. Per germline, CDR1 LNHDA and CDR2 SQIVND (reference sequence). The V end lost 11 bases, the J end lost 3 bases, and 13 bases lay between the germline ends. Patients from Seattle were sampled longitudinally, starting during active infection. These data belong to a study of blood T cell repertoires in COVID-19. In the study overall: There were acute and convalescent COVID-19 samples, and they came from the United States, Italy and Spain.

Source study methods: Reference gene primer amplification gave nucleated cell count estimates. Sequencing was performed with immunoSEQ multiplex PCR; in TCRdb, only in-frame clones are kept and a portion is missing. Clonal size and the V and J genes are those of that table, whereas D and trimming came from the DNA. The sample has 350,000 to 400,000 clones, 89% seen once. The V gene is TRBV19, the J gene TRBJ1-2; D unresolved. The sequence came from a woman aged 25 to 39 with COVID-19, enrolled during active disease. Material for sequencing was peripheral blood. CDR3 sequence: CASSPLDYGYTF. In nucleotides, the CDR3 is TGTGCCTCCTCTCCTCTAGACTATGGCTACACCTTC.